The text below deals with one TCR beta chain. The antigen remains undetermined. The data were obtained in a study of blood T cells in healthy people across ages. Findings and caveats of the study: The unsorted PBMCs prevented any conclusive comparison of naive versus antigen-experienced cells. It was the long-lived donors that had more naive CD4+ cells and higher diversity than aged donors.

After removal of 4 bases from V and 2 bases from J, the junction contained 8 bases not matched to a gene. The germline V gene encodes CDR1 SGHDT and CDR2 YYEEEE. The CDR3 covers 15 residues. Primed by a sample-barcoded 5' primer and a J-beta primer mix, a second PCR proceeded for 7 to 11 cycles. MiXCR, run by TCRdb on the 5' RACE reads, gives a single entry per CDR3 protein. The table records over 600,000 distinct CDR3 sequences, 56% of them present only once. This chain links TRBV5-6 with TRBJ1-1; TRBD1 agrees at 7 bases. This receptor was identified in a man between 35 and 55 years old in good health. Sequencing was performed on blood. The CDR3 DNA sequence: TGTGCCAGCAGCGCCTATAGGACAGGAAACACTGAAGCTTTCTTT. Protein product: CASSAYRTGNTEAFF.